The 3 T cell receptor beta chains reported below all come from one sample, sequenced in a study of cytomegalovirus exposure and HLA in healthy donors. The assay was immunoSEQ multiplex PCR, and TCRdb's table has in-frame clones only and misses some. Counted here are approximately 140,000 clones, about 87% occurring once; the ten biggest clones make up around 10%. The sequenced material came from PBMCs. The source is a young man in good health and CMV-seropositive.

This clone was counted between two and nine times. The gene calls are TRBV18 and TRBJ1-5, with a tentative D call TRBD1 (5 bases). V was clipped by 1 base and J by 0 bases, with 10 bases between them. There are 16 residues in the CDR3. Germline V lookup: CDR1 KGHSH, CDR2 LQKENI. The CDR3 loop is CASSPQGLISNQPQHF. DNA of the CDR3: TGTGCCAGCTCACCACAGGGGTTAATTAGCAATCAGCCCCAGCATTTT.

This rearrangement joins TRBV7-8 to TRBJ1-1; no clear D. CDR1 and CDR2 (germline): SGHVS, FQNEAQ. This CDR3 is 13 amino acids long. V gave up 10 bases and J gave up 0 bases, with 12 bases separating them. The CDR3 loop is CATNARVNTEAFF. CDR3 coding DNA: TGTGCCACCAACGCACGGGTGAACACTGAAGCTTTCTTT.

The rearrangement joins TRBV5-4 to TRBJ2-7; D ambiguous. CDR1 SGHNT and CDR2 YYREEE come from the germline V gene (reference sequence). This CDR3 has 13 amino acids. The V gene lost 1 base and the J gene lost 0 bases, with 5 bases spanning the gap. The DNA of the CDR3 is TGTGCCAGCAGCTTGCCGAGCTCCTACGAGCAGTACTTC. It specifies CASSLPSSYEQYF.